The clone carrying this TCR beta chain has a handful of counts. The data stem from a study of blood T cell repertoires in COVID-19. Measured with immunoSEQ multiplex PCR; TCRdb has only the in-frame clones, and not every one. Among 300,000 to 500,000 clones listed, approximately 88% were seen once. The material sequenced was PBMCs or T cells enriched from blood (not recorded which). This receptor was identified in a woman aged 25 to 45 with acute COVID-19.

This chain's CDR3 is CASSLDRYEQYF. The CDR3 DNA sequence: TGTGCCAGCAGCTTAGATCGTTACGAGCAGTACTTC. The chain is built from TRBV13 and TRBJ2-7, with D unresolved. CDR3 size: 12 residues. Trimming removed 1 base at V and 4 bases at J, with 5 bases between. Germline V gives CDR1 PRHDT, CDR2 FYEKMQ (reference sequence).